Listed here are 3 T cell receptor beta chains from one sample, sequenced in a study of cytomegalovirus exposure and HLA in healthy donors. Vbeta (60) and Jbeta (13) primers were used in the PCR. Profiling relied on immunoSEQ multiplex PCR, and the TCRdb table lists in-frame clones only, not all of them. Among approximately 130,000 clones, around four fifths were seen once, and the ten largest hold 2.5% to 3%. Sequencing was done on a sample of PBMCs. The receptor source for this set is a boy aged 2 to 10 in good health and CMV-seronegative.

V usage is TRBV7-2 and J usage is TRBJ2-3, with no clear D. The germline V gene has CDR1 SGHTA and CDR2 FQGNSA. Trimming shortened V by 0 bases and J by 5 bases, and 3 bases separated the two germline ends. This CDR3 contains 12 residues. CDR3 sequence reads: CASSLARDTQYF. DNA of the CDR3: TGTGCCAGCAGCTTAGCGCGAGATACGCAGTATTTT. Complete variable domain (other parts from reference TRBV7-2 and TRBJ2-3): GAGVSQSPSNKVTEKGKDVELRCDPISGHTALYWYRQSLGQGLEFLIYFQGNSAPDKSGLPSDRFSAERTGGSVSTLTIQRTQQEDSAVYLCASSLARDTQYFGPGTRLTVL.

A remark on this clone: Distinct nucleotide sequences in the sample also encode this CDR3. The chain has TRBV6-5 and TRBJ1-2, with 7 bases matching TRBD1. J lost 5 bases, V lost 2 bases, and 11 bases had no gene match. The CDR3 is 16 residues long. Germline V lookup: CDR1 MNHEY, CDR2 SVGAGI. The CDR3: CASSYTNRGAGYGYTF. CDR3 nucleotide sequence: TGTGCCAGCAGTTACACCAACAGGGGCGCTGGGTATGGCTACACCTTC.

The chain links TRBV11-2 to TRBJ2-7, with 7 nucleotides matching TRBD2. V gave up 3 bases and J gave up 3 bases; unmatched junction bases: 8. This CDR3 has 15 residues. Germline CDR1 reads SGHAT; CDR2 reads FQNNGV. The CDR3 nucleotides are TGTGCCAGCAGCTTTGCCGGGGGGTCACGCTACGAGCAGTACGTC. This translates into CASSFAGGSRYEQYV.